In its sample, the clone carrying this T cell receptor beta chain was seen many times. TCRdb analysed the 5' RACE reads with MiXCR anew, one entry per CDR3 protein. There are nearly 55,000 distinct CDR3 sequences in the sample; more than 15% occur only once, and over 2% lies in the top ten. The sequence was obtained from a female donor with breast cancer. Specimen: naive CD4+ T cells sorted from blood. Subset: naive CD4+ T cells, CD4+CD45RA+CD25-.

CDR3 DNA: TGTGCCAGCAGCCAGAACACTGAAGCTTTCTTT. Its protein is CASSQNTEAFF. This sequence joins TRBV5-6 and TRBJ1-1, with no clear D. The CDR3 sequence is 11 residues long. V lost 4 bases to trimming and J lost 1 base, with 2 bases between them. CDR1 is SGHDT, CDR2 YYEEEE, per germline.